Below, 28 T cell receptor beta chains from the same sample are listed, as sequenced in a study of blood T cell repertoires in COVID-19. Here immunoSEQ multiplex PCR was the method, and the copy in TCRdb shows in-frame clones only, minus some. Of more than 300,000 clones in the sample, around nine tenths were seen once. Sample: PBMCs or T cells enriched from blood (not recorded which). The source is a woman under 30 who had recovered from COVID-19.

CDR3 residues: CAWTVISNYGYTF. For the CDR3, the DNA is TGTGCCTGGACCGTAATATCTAACTATGGCTACACCTTC. The chain is built from TRBV30 and TRBJ1-2; D unclear. Germline V gives CDR1 GTSNPN, CDR2 SVGIG (reference sequence). Trimming took 4 bases from V and 0 from J, leaving 9 bases between them. The CDR3 covers 13 residues.

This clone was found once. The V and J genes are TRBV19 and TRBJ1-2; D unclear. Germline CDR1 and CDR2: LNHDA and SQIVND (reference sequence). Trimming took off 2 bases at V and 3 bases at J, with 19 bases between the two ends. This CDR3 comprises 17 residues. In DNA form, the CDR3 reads TGTGCCAGTAGTATAAGGGAGCCTGATAGAGCGTACTATGGCTACACCTTC. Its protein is CASSIREPDRAYYGYTF.

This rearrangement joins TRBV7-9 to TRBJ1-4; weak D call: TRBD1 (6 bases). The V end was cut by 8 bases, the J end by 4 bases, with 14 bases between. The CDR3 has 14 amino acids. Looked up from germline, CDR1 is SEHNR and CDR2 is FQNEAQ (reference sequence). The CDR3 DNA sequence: TGTGCCAGCGGTTCGGACAGTCATAATGAAAAACTGTTTTTT. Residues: CASGSDSHNEKLFF.

The CDR3 protein is CASSPIMNTEAFF. In DNA, the CDR3 is TGTGCCAGCAGTCCTATCATGAACACTGAAGCTTTCTTT. This rearrangement joins TRBV7-2 to TRBJ1-1; no definite D call. The CDR3 is 13 amino acids. The germline CDR1 and CDR2 sequences are SGHTA and FQGNSA. The ends were cut back, 6 bases at V and 0 bases at J, with 8 bases in the middle.

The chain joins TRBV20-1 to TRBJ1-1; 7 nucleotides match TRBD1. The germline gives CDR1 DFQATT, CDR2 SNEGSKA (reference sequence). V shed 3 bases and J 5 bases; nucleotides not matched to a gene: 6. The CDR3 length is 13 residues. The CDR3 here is CSASSPGGTEAFF. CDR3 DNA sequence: TGCAGTGCTAGTTCCCCAGGGGGAACTGAAGCTTTCTTT.

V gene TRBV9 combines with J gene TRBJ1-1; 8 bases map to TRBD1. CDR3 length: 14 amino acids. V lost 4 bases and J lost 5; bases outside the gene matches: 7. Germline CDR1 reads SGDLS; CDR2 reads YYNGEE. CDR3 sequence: CASSLTTGGTEAFF. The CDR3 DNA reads TGTGCCAGCAGCCTTACAACAGGGGGAACTGAAGCTTTCTTT.

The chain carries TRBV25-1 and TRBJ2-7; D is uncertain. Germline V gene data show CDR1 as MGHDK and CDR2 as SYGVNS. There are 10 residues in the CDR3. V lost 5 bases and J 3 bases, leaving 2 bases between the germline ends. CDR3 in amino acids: CASSYYEQYF. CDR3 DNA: TGTGCCAGCAGTTACTACGAGCAGTACTTC.

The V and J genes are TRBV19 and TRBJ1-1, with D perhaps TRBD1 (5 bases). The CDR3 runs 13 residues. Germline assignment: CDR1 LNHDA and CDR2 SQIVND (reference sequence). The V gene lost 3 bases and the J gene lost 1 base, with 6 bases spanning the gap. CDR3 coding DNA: TGTGCCAGTAGTATCCAGGGGAACACTGAAGCTTTCTTT. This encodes CASSIQGNTEAFF.

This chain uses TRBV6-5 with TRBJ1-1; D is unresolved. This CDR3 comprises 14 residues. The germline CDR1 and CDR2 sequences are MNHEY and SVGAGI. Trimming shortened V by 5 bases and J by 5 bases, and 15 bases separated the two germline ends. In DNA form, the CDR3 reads TGTGCCAGCAGTCGGACGGAGGCGTTAACTGAAGCTTTCTTT. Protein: CASSRTEALTEAFF.

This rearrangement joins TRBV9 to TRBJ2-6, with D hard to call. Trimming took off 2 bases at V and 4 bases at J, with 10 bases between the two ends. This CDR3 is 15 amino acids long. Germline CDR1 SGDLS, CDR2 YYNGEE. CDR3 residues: CASSVTSPGANVLTF. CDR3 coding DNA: TGTGCCAGCAGCGTTACTTCCCCGGGGGCCAACGTCCTGACTTTC.

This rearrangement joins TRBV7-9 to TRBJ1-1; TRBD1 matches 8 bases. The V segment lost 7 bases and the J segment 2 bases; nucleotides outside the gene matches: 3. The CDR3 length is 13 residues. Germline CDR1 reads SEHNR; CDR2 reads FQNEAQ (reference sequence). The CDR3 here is CASNGQGNTEAFF. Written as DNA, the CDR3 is TGTGCCAGCAACGGACAGGGAAACACTGAAGCTTTCTTT.

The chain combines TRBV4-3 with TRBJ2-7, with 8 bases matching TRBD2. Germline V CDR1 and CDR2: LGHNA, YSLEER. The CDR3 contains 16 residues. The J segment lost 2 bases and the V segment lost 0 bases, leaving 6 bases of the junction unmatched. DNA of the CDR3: TGCGCCAGCAGCCAAGAAGCGGGAGACACCGCCTACGAGCAGTACTTC. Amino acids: CASSQEAGDTAYEQYF.

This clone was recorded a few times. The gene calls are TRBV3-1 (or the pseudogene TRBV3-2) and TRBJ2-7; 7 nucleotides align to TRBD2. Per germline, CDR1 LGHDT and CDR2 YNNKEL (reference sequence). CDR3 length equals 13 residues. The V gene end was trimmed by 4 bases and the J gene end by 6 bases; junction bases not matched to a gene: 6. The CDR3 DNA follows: TGTGCCAGCAGCCCGTCGACTAGCTCCGAGCAGTACTTC. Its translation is CASSPSTSSEQYF.

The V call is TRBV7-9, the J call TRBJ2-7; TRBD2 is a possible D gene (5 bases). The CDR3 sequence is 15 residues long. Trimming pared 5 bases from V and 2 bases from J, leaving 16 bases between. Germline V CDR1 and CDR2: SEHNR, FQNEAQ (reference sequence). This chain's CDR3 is CASSLSPDGTYEQYF. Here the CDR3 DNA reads TGTGCCAGCAGCCTATCCCCGGACGGGACCTACGAGCAGTACTTC.

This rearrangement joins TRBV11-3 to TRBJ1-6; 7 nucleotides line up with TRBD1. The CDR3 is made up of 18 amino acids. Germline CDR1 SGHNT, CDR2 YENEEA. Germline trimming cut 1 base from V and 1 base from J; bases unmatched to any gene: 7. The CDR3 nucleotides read TGTGCCAGCAGCTTAGTAGCAGGGGGAGAATCCTATAATTCACCCCTCCACTTT. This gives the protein CASSLVAGGESYNSPLHF.

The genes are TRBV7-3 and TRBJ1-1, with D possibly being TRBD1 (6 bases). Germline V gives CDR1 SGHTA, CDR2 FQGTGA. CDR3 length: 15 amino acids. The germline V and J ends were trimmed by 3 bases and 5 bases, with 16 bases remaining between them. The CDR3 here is CASSLPGVVRTEAFF. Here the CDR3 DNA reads TGTGCCAGCAGCTTGCCAGGGGTTGTACGGACTGAAGCTTTCTTT. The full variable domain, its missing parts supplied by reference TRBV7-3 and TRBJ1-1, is GAGVSQTPSNKVTEKGKYVELRCDPISGHTALYWYRQSLGQGPEFLIYFQGTGAADDSGLPNDRFFAVRPEGSVSTLKIQRTERGDSAVYLCASSLPGVVRTEAFFGQGTRLTVV.

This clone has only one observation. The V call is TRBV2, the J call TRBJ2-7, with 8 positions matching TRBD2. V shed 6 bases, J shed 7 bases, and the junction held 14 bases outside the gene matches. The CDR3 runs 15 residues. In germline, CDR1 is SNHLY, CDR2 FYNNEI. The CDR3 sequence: CASRRGQVREGEQYF. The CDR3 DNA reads TGTGCCAGCAGGAGAGGTCAGGTCCGGGAGGGGGAGCAGTACTTC.

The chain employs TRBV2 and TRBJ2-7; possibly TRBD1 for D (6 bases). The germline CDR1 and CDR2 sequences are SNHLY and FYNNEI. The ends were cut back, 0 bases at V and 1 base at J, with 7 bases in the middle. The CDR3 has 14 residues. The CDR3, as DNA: TGTGCCAGCAGTGAAGCGACAGGTTCCTACGAGCAGTACTTC. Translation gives CASSEATGSYEQYF.

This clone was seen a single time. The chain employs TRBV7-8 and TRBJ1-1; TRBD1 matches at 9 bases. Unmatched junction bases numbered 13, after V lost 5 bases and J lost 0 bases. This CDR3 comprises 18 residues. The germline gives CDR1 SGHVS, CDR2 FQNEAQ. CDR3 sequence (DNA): TGTGCCAGCAGCCTCCCCGACAGGGGGACATTTATGAACACTGAAGCTTTCTTT. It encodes CASSLPDRGTFMNTEAFF.

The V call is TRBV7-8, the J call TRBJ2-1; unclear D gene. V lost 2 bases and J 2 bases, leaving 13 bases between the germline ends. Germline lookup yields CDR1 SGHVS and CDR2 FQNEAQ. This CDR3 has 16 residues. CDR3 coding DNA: TGTGCCAGCAGCTTAACGAGGCAGCCTGCCTACAATGAGCAGTTCTTC. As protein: CASSLTRQPAYNEQFF.

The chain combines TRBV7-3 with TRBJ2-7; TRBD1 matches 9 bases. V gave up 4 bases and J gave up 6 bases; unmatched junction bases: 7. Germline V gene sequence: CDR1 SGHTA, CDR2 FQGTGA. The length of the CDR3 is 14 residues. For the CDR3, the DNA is TGTGCCAGCAGCTCTCAGGGGACAGGGTCCGAGCAGTACTTC. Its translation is CASSSQGTGSEQYF.

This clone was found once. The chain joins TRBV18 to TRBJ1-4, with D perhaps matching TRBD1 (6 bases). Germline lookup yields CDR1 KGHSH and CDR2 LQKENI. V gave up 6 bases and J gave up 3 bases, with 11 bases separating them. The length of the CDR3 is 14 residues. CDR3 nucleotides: TGTGCCAGCTCCCGAACAGGGCCTAATGAAAAACTGTTTTTT. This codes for CASSRTGPNEKLFF. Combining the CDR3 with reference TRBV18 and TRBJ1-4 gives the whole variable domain NAGVMQNPRHLVRRRGQEARLRCSPMKGHSHVYWYRQLPEEGLKFMVYLQKENIIDESGMPKERFSAEFPKEGPSILRIQQVVRGDSAAYFCASSRTGPNEKLFFGSGTQLSVL.

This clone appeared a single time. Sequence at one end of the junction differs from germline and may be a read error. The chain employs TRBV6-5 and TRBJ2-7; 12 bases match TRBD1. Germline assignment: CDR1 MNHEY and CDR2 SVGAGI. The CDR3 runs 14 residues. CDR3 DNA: TGTGCCAGCAGTAGGGGACAGGGGGCTTACGGGCAGTACTTC. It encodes CASSRGQGAYGQYF.

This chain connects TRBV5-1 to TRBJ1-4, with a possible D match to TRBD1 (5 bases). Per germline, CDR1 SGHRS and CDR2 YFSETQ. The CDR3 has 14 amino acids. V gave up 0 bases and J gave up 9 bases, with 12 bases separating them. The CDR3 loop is CASSLAGEEKKLFF. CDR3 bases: TGCGCCAGCAGCTTGGCGGGGGAGGAGAAAAAACTGTTTTTT.

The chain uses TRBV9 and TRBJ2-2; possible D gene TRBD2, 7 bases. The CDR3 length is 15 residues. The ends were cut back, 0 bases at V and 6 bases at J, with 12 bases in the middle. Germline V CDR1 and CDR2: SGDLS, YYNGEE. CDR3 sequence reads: CASSVDSRGPGELFF. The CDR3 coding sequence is TGTGCCAGCAGCGTAGACTCGCGGGGGCCCGGGGAGCTGTTTTTT.

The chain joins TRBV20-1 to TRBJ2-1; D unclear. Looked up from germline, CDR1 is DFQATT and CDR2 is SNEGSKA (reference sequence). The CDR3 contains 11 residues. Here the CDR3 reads CSPRAYNEQFF. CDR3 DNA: TGCAGCCCTCGAGCTTACAATGAGCAGTTCTTC.

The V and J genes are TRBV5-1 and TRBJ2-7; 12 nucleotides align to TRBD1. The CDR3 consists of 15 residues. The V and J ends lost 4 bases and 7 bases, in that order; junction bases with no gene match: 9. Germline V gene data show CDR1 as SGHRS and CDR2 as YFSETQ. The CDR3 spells CASSQPGQGAREQYF. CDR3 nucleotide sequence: TGCGCCAGCAGCCAGCCGGGACAGGGGGCGCGAGAGCAGTACTTC.

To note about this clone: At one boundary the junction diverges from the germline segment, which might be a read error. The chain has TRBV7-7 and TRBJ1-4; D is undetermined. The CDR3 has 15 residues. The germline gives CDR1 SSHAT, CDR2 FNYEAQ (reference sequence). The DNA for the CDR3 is TGTGCTAGCAGCTTAGGAGGGCCGGGAAATGAAAAACTGTTTTTT. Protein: CASSLGGPGNEKLFF.